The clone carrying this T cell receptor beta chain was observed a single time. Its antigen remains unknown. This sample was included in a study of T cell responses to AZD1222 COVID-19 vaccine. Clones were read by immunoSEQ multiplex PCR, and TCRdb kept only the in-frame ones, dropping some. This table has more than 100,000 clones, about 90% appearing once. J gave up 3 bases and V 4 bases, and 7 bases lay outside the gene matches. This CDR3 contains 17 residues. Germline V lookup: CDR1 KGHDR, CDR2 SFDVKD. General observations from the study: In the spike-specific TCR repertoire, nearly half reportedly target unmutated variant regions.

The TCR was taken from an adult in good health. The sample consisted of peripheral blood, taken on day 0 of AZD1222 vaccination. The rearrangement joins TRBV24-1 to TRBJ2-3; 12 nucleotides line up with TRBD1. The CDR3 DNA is TGTGCCACCAGTGAGTCGGGACAGGGGGCGAGGACAGATACGCAGTATTTT. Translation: CATSESGQGARTDTQYF.